The 32 T cell receptor beta chains below all came from one sample that was sequenced in a study of regulatory T cells in long-lasting Graves disease. The time point denotes: newly diagnosed GD, antithyroid drugs for less than 3 months. Researchers made the TCR library from RNA that was extracted from PBMCs. To make TCR beta libraries, researchers used iRepertoire HTBI primers and Arm-PCR of CDR3 regions. TCRdb itself ran the multiplex PCR reads through MiXCR, one entry per CDR3 protein. The table includes more than 300,000 distinct CDR3 sequences, less than 20% detected once. Sequenced here: peripheral blood mononuclear cells (PBMCs), sampled at new diagnosis, from a patient treated with antithyroid drugs. The source of these receptors is a female donor with Graves disease.

This clonotype was counted at least ten times. The J gene is TRBJ2-2, the V gene TRBV9; unclear D gene. The CDR3 extends over 14 amino acids. CDR1 and CDR2 (germline): SGDLS, YYNGEE. The V gene lost 0 bases and the J gene lost 2 bases, with 5 bases spanning the gap. CDR3 residues: CASSVDYNTGELFF. The CDR3 DNA reads as TGTGCCAGCAGCGTAGACTATAACACCGGGGAGCTGTTTTTT. The full variable domain, completed using reference TRBV9 and TRBJ2-2, is DSGVTQTPKHLITATGQRVTLRCSPRSGDLSVYWYQQSLDQGLQFLIQYYNGEERAKGNILERFSAQQFPDLHSELNLSSLELGDSALYFCASSVDYNTGELFFGEGSRLTVL.

The gene calls are TRBV7-8 and TRBJ2-3; D is perhaps TRBD2 (5 bases). Germline CDR1 reads SGHVS; CDR2 reads FQNEAQ. The V and J ends lost 4 bases and 1 base respectively, with 15 bases between them. The CDR3 consists of 16 residues. In nucleotides, the CDR3 is TGTGCCAGCAGCTCGGACGGGATTTGGGGCACAGATACGCAGTATTTT. Protein product: CASSSDGIWGTDTQYF.

This clonotype was found many times. V and J are TRBV9 and TRBJ2-5; weak D call: TRBD2 (6 bases). V lost 0 bases and J lost 3, with 15 bases in between. This CDR3 has 16 residues. Germline assignment: CDR1 SGDLS and CDR2 YYNGEE. CDR3 residues: CASSVDHGRGEETQYF. The CDR3 nucleotides read TGTGCCAGCAGCGTAGATCACGGGCGGGGTGAAGAGACCCAGTACTTC.

This clonotype was seen repeatedly, ten times or more. V usage is TRBV6-1 and J usage is TRBJ1-1, with D uncertain. This CDR3 is 13 amino acids long. From germline, CDR1 is MNHNS and CDR2 SASEGT. Between the trimmed V and J ends, which lost 1 base and 7 bases, there was a span of 10 bases. CDR3 loop: CASSEGATNEAFF. The CDR3 nucleotides are TGTGCCAGCAGTGAAGGGGCCACAAATGAAGCTTTCTTT.

This clonotype appeared a few times. The chain recombines TRBV19 with TRBJ1-1, with D unresolved. Germline V lookup: CDR1 LNHDA, CDR2 SQIVND (reference sequence). There are 16 residues in the CDR3. V shed 7 bases and J shed 5 bases, with 23 bases lying between them. CDR3 nucleotide sequence: TGTGCCAGTACTCCCCGCTCCGGAGGTGGGTCGACTGAAGCTTTCTTT. The encoded protein is CASTPRSGGGSTEAFF.

The table lists this clonotype with many counts. The rearrangement joins TRBV12-3 or TRBV12-4 to TRBJ1-5; D might be TRBD1 (5 bases). There are 12 residues in the CDR3. V gave up 3 bases and J gave up 7 bases, with 7 bases separating them. CDR3 sequence: CASSFRGQPQHF. In DNA form, the CDR3 reads TGTGCCAGCAGTTTTAGGGGACAGCCCCAGCATTTT.

Ten or more counts support this clonotype. The chain couples TRBV20-1 to TRBJ2-5; 11 positions agree with TRBD2. V trimming: 0 bases; J trimming: 6 bases; junction bases outside the gene matches: 9. CDR1 is DFQATT and CDR2 is SNEGSKA in the germline V gene (reference sequence). The CDR3 length is 16 residues. CDR3 coding DNA: TGCAGTGCTAGAGAGGGTAGCGGGGGGGCCCATAAGACCCAGTACTTC. The encoded protein is CSAREGSGGAHKTQYF.

On this clonotype itself: This may arise from a read error, as a much more abundant clone is one base away. The V call is TRBV7-2, the J call TRBJ2-7; TRBD1 matches 11 bases. Germline V lookup: CDR1 SGHTA, CDR2 FQGNSA. This CDR3 has 15 residues. CDR3 amino acids: CASSQEWTGGYERYF. DNA of the CDR3: TGCGCCAGCAGCCAAGAGTGGACAGGGGGCTACGAGCGGTACTTC.

This chain links TRBV19 with TRBJ1-1; no firm D call. Germline V gene sequence: CDR1 LNHDA, CDR2 SQIVND (reference sequence). The CDR3 totals 18 residues. Deletions cut 2 bases from V and 7 bases from J, with 26 bases between. The chain's CDR3 is CASSIIYPRTGPEGEAFF. As DNA, the CDR3 is TGTGCCAGTAGTATAATATACCCCCGGACCGGTCCGGAGGGTGAAGCTTTCTTT.

There are many counts of this clonotype. The chain recombines TRBV6-1 with TRBJ2-7, with 9 bases identical to TRBD1. This CDR3 region has 15 residues. J was trimmed by 2 bases and V by 6 bases; bases with no gene match: 8. CDR1 and CDR2 from the germline V gene are MNHNS and SASEGT. CDR3 protein: CASSLWTGAPYEQYF. Written as DNA, the CDR3 is TGTGCCAGCAGCCTTTGGACAGGGGCCCCCTACGAGCAGTACTTC.

This clonotype was seen many times. The V gene is TRBV6-5, the J gene TRBJ2-3; D might be TRBD2 (6 bases). From germline, CDR1 is MNHEY and CDR2 SVGAGI. The CDR3 is made up of 16 amino acids. Trimming stripped 4 bases from V and 2 bases from J, with 16 bases between. This CDR3 reads CASSFDSGLHTDTQYF. The CDR3 nucleotides read TGTGCCAGCAGTTTTGATAGCGGACTTCACACAGATACGCAGTATTTT.

This clonotype came up many times. The chain links TRBV7-9 to TRBJ2-3; no reliable D call. In germline, CDR1 is SEHNR, CDR2 FQNEAQ (reference sequence). This CDR3 is built from 12 residues. The CDR3 DNA reads TGTGTCAAAACCCCTTATACAGATACGCAGTATTTT. Protein product: CVKTPYTDTQYF.

This clonotype was recorded many times. The chain joins TRBV6-1 to TRBJ1-5; TRBD1 matches at 7 bases. J lost 3 bases, V lost 3 bases, and 8 bases had no gene match. The CDR3 has 16 amino acids. Germline loops: CDR1 MNHNS, CDR2 SASEGT. The CDR3 spells CASSDQGQSNNQPQHF. DNA of the CDR3: TGTGCCAGCAGTGACCAGGGACAGTCAAACAATCAGCCCCAGCATTTT.

This clonotype was seen at least ten times. The chain carries TRBV20-1 and TRBJ1-2; TRBD1 matches 7 bases. The CDR3 extends over 14 amino acids. Germline V lookup: CDR1 DFQATT, CDR2 SNEGSKA (reference sequence). Trimming cost V 3 bases and J 4 bases; bases outside gene matches: 8. CDR3 bases: TGCAGTGCTAGTAGTCAGGGGGATTCCTATGGCTACACCTTC. Protein: CSASSQGDSYGYTF.

In its sample, this clonotype was seen many times. The chain is built from TRBV27 and TRBJ1-5; no reliable D call. The CDR3 consists of 13 residues. The germline gives CDR1 MNHEY, CDR2 SMNVEV (reference sequence). Between the trimmed V and J ends, which lost 8 bases and 3 bases, there was a span of 11 bases. CDR3 loop: CASSRVNNQPQHF. CDR3 sequence (DNA): TGTGCCAGCTCTAGGGTTAACAATCAGCCCCAGCATTTT.

This clonotype was counted at least ten times. The V call is TRBV20-1, the J call TRBJ1-4, with a weak D call TRBD1 (5 bases). The CDR3 loop spans 15 amino acids. The V and J ends lost 6 bases and 5 bases respectively, with 19 bases between them. Per germline, CDR1 DFQATT and CDR2 SNEGSKA (reference sequence). The CDR3 sequence is CSAPHRLGRNEKLFF. In DNA, the CDR3 is TGCAGTGCCCCTCACCGTTTGGGACGGAATGAAAAACTGTTTTTT.

This clonotype was seen just once. The CDR3 loop reads CASSLGTGGRWEQYF. The CDR3 nucleotides read TGTGCCAGCAGTTTAGGGACAGGGGGCCGATGGGAGCAGTACTTC. The chain links TRBV28 to TRBJ2-7, with 12 bases fitting TRBD1. Germline V lookup: CDR1 MDHEN, CDR2 SYDVKM. This CDR3 region has 15 residues. The ends lost 2 bases at V and 7 bases at J; junction bases unmatched: 6.

This clonotype was counted only a few times. The chain employs TRBV6-1 and TRBJ2-6, with D perhaps given as TRBD1 or TRBD2 (6 bases each). CDR1 is MNHNS, CDR2 SASEGT, per germline. The germline V and J ends were trimmed by 5 bases and 1 base, with 12 bases remaining between them. The CDR3 has 16 amino acids. For the CDR3, the DNA is TGTGCCAGCAGTCCCCAAGGGGGGTCTGGGGCCAACGTCCTGACTTTC. Its protein product is CASSPQGGSGANVLTF.

This clonotype was detected many times. The J gene is TRBJ2-2, the V gene TRBV5-1; 7 nucleotides agree with TRBD1. V lost 0 bases and J lost 2; bases outside the gene matches: 10. The CDR3 runs to 18 residues. Germline V gene lookup returns CDR1 SGHRS and CDR2 YFSETQ. CDR3 sequence reads: CASSLAQGRYLNTGELFF. CDR3 coding DNA: TGCGCCAGCAGCTTGGCACAGGGGCGATACCTTAACACCGGGGAGCTGTTTTTT.

This clonotype has ten or more counts. Written as DNA, the CDR3 is TGCAGTGCTTTAAATAGGTCGGGGCCGAACACTGAAGCTTTCTTT. Its translation is CSALNRSGPNTEAFF. The rearrangement joins TRBV20-1 to TRBJ1-1, with D perhaps matching TRBD1 (5 bases). CDR1 and CDR2 from the germline V gene are DFQATT and SNEGSKA (reference sequence). The CDR3 is made up of 15 amino acids. Trimming took off 5 bases at V and 1 base at J, with 17 bases between the two ends.

In this sample, this clonotype turned up many times. This chain joins TRBV12-5 and TRBJ2-3; 8 bases align to TRBD2. Losses at the gene ends were 0 bases for V and 2 bases for J; bases not matched to a gene: 7. Per the germline V gene, CDR1 is LGHNT and CDR2 is FRNRAP. The CDR3 consists of 17 residues. The chain's CDR3 is CASGLVRGTSITDTQYF. The CDR3 coding sequence is TGTGCTAGTGGTTTGGTACGCGGGACTAGTATCACAGATACGCAGTATTTT.

This clonotype was detected many times. The chain has TRBV2 and TRBJ1-2, with D hard to call. The V gene's germline CDR1 is SNHLY and CDR2 FYNNEI. The CDR3 covers 16 residues. The V and J ends lost 6 bases and 7 bases respectively, with 24 bases between them. As DNA, the CDR3 is TGTGCCAGCAGGTCGGAGGCAGGACCTACGGTTGGTGGCTACACCTTC. Translating gives CASRSEAGPTVGGYTF.

This clonotype was seen many times. The genes are TRBV6-1 and TRBJ1-2, with D unresolved. This CDR3 region has 12 residues. V was shortened by 1 base and J by 10 bases, with 10 bases between the two germline ends. Germline V CDR1 and CDR2: MNHNS, SASEGT. The CDR3 spells CASSEEGRDYTF. Written as DNA, the CDR3 is TGTGCCAGCAGTGAAGAGGGTCGTGACTACACCTTC.

At least ten counts were recorded for this clonotype. This chain uses TRBV7-2 with TRBJ1-2; D unresolved. With 5 bases removed from V and 1 base from J, the gap between germline ends came to 14 bases. This CDR3 spans 15 amino acids. CDR1 and CDR2 (germline): SGHTA, FQGNSA. The CDR3 nucleotides read TGTGCCAGCAGCGCTATTAGGACGGATAACTATGGCTACACCTTC. Protein product: CASSAIRTDNYGYTF.

This clonotype was seen a handful of times. This chain links TRBV7-8 with TRBJ2-3, with a weak D call TRBD2 (5 bases). The CDR3 length is 16 residues. The ends were cut back, 5 bases at V and 4 bases at J, with 19 bases in the middle. CDR1 and CDR2 (germline): SGHVS, FQNEAQ. CDR3 protein: CASSLFWSGRSDTQYF. The CDR3 coding sequence is TGTGCCAGCAGCCTTTTCTGGAGCGGACGCTCAGATACGCAGTATTTT.

This clonotype was seen at least ten times. The J gene is TRBJ2-7, the V gene TRBV20-1, with 10 positions matching TRBD1. Trimming took 0 bases from V and 5 from J; bases not matched to a gene: 7. CDR1 DFQATT and CDR2 SNEGSKA come from the germline V gene (reference sequence). The length of the CDR3 is 15 residues. The CDR3 here is CSARDSGTGVHEQYF. Written as DNA, the CDR3 is TGCAGTGCTAGAGATTCGGGGACAGGGGTCCACGAGCAGTACTTC.

The chain couples TRBV7-2 to TRBJ2-7; 12 bases align to TRBD2. J gave up 4 bases and V 5 bases, and 6 bases lay outside the gene matches. CDR1 SGHTA and CDR2 FQGNSA come from the germline V gene. The CDR3 has 15 amino acids. The CDR3 spells CASSRDGTSGYEQYF. In DNA form, the CDR3 reads TGTGCCAGCAGCCGAGACGGGACTAGCGGGTACGAGCAGTACTTC.

In this sample, this clonotype turned up many times. This chain joins TRBV27 and TRBJ2-6; no reliable D call. Trimming removed 6 bases at V and 3 bases at J, with 3 bases between. The CDR3 has 12 residues. Germline lookup yields CDR1 MNHEY and CDR2 SMNVEV (reference sequence). The CDR3 DNA is TGTGCCAGCAGGGGTGGGGCCAACGTCCTGACTTTC. It specifies CASRGGANVLTF.

This clonotype has ten or more counts. This chain joins TRBV5-5 and TRBJ1-4; D call uncertain. The germline CDR1 and CDR2 sequences are SGHKS and YYEKEE (reference sequence). V lost 5 bases and J 8 bases, leaving 10 bases between the germline ends. This CDR3 has 12 amino acids. The CDR3 sequence is CASRGSEEKLFF. CDR3 DNA sequence: TGTGCCAGCAGGGGTAGCGAAGAAAAACTGTTTTTT.

This clonotype has ten or more counts. V usage is TRBV6-2 or TRBV6-3 and J usage is TRBJ1-2, with 8 bases matching TRBD1. CDR3 size: 16 residues. With V trimmed by 6 bases and J by 4 bases, 13 bases remained unmatched. The V gene's germline CDR1 is MNHEY and CDR2 SVGEGT. CDR3 DNA sequence: TGTGCCAGCAGCCTACTCCCAGGGGGCGTCGGCTATGGCTACACCTTC. It is translated as CASSLLPGGVGYGYTF.

This clonotype has a handful of counts. This chain joins TRBV10-3 and TRBJ1-2; D remains ambiguous. V was shortened by 1 base and J by 8 bases, with 17 bases between the two germline ends. CDR3 length: 15 amino acids. Germline V gives CDR1 ENHRY, CDR2 SYGVKD. The CDR3 bases are TGTGCCATCAGTGAGTTTCAGGCGGTACGAGAGGGCTACACCTTC. Translated, it gives CAISEFQAVREGYTF.

This clonotype was detected many times. The chain combines TRBV12-3 or TRBV12-4 with TRBJ1-4, with D possibly being TRBD1 (5 bases). V was cut by 1 base and J by 8 bases, with 11 bases left in between. The CDR3 length is 14 residues. CDR3 sequence: CASSLGRRGEKLFF. As DNA, the CDR3 is TGTGCCAGCAGTTTAGGCAGGAGGGGAGAAAAACTGTTTTTT.